Sequencing of this T cell receptor (beta chain) was carried out in a study of T cell responses to AZD1222 COVID-19 vaccine. TCRdb keeps only in-frame clones here, not all; method: immunoSEQ multiplex PCR. The repertoire consists of over 150,000 clones, with roughly 89% occurring once and the leading ten covering about 1.6%. This clone was recorded once. Per the germline V gene, CDR1 is LNHDA and CDR2 is SQIVND (reference sequence). This CDR3 is 16 amino acids long. V was pared by 6 bases and J by 8 bases, with 23 bases between. J is TRBJ2-1 and V is TRBV19; possible D gene TRBD2, 5 bases. This TCR came from an adult in good health. This specimen consisted of peripheral blood, obtained on day 0 of AZD1222 vaccination. This CDR3 is CASRASRGPPGDEQFF. In DNA, the CDR3 is TGTGCCAGTAGGGCATCCCGTGGGCCACCCGGGGATGAGCAGTTCTTC.